Included here is one TCR beta chain sequence, with context. By how much of the sample it makes up, this clone is medium-sized (0.01 to 0.1%). What this receptor recognizes is not known. No per-base quality is available; no much larger clone lies one base away. This specimen comes from a study of blood T cell repertoires in COVID-19 (dated by TCRdb to 2018 to 2020). In the study overall: Samples from collaborators originated in the United States, Italy and Spain and spanned both the acute and convalescent phases of COVID-19. The prospective study material was composed of cDNA or gDNA derived from T cells, B-cell-depleted T cells, or PBMCs. Subjects who had been exposed to COVID-19, were actively infected with it, or had recovered from it provided the deeply sampled blood TCRbeta repertoires that made up the dataset. The repertoires were released in a freely available public database intended as a resource for research on the immune response to SARS-CoV-2. The samples were drawn from two sources: the first 160 participants of the ongoing ImmuneRACE study, and fewer than 1,500 subjects contributed by 6 global collaborators. The sample metadata nearly always contained a de-identified subject ID, COVID-19 status, age in years and sex. Where available, HLA class I and class II types were obtained from metadata supplied by the sample provider rather than from assay-based typing. Study-wide conclusions, independent of this receptor: The amount of clinical and demographic metadata varied by source and participant and was provided uncurated.

Each collaborating institution followed its own protocols to collect whole blood in K2EDTA tubes. For TCRbeta analysis, collaborators shipped samples in one of three forms: frozen whole blood, isolated PBMCs, or DNA extracted from either of those sample types. TCRbeta CDR3 regions were amplified from genomic DNA by means of the immunoSEQ Assay, a bias-controlled multiplex PCR. As for the original processing: Within the assay, amplification of reference gene primers was used to estimate how many nucleated cells each sample contained. Sequence reads were collapsed and filtered to measure the absolute abundance of every unique TCRbeta CDR3 rearrangement. For each sample, productive Simpson clonality was calculated as the square root of Simpson's diversity index across productive rearrangements. TCRdb took this table from immuneACCESS and kept in-frame rearrangements with V and J called. Such tables lack part of the clones; where checked against another copy, unresolved V genes explain under half of the gap, and the rest is unexplained. V and J calls and clone size follow that table, whereas D and trimming were derived from the DNA. The sample table holds 110,000 to 150,000 clones, of which 76% were seen once. Around 4.4% of the sample belongs to the ten largest clones.

From cysteine to phenylalanine, the CDR3 is 15 amino acids long. Of the read, only the CDR3 DNA is kept; its 45 bases are in frame from base 1. According to the germline V gene, CDR1 reads SGHDN and CDR2 reads FVKESK. Germline trimming amounts to 3 bases on V and 7 bases on J, with 0 as the count of junction bases outside the gene matches. Here the chain combines TRBV14 and TRBJ2-1; TRBD2 lines up with 16 middle nucleotides. Sequences were obtained from peripheral blood. The receptor's source is a man between 60 and 75 years old with acute or convalescent COVID-19. CDR3 region: CASSQGLAGGNEQFF. The DNA is as follows: TGTGCCAGCAGCCAGGGACTAGCGGGAGGGAATGAGCAGTTCTTC.